The 21 T cell receptor beta chains reported below all come from one sample, sequenced in a study of blood T cell repertoires in COVID-19. Assay: immunoSEQ multiplex PCR; the TCRdb copy retains only in-frame clones and omits some. The sample shows 250,000 to 300,000 clones, roughly nine tenths of them seen only once. The sequenced sample consisted of peripheral blood. The receptor set was obtained from a man aged 18 to 29 with active or convalescent COVID-19.

The chain has TRBV24-1 and TRBJ1-5; no reliable D call. The CDR3 is 13 amino acids. Trimming stripped 5 bases from V and 3 bases from J, with 7 bases between. Germline V CDR1 and CDR2: KGHDR, SFDVKD. The CDR3 protein is CATSGQVNQPQHF. As DNA, the CDR3 is TGTGCCACCAGTGGTCAGGTCAATCAGCCCCAGCATTTT.

This chain connects TRBV9 to TRBJ2-1; D unclear. The V end was cut by 2 bases, the J end by 8 bases, with 11 bases between. The germline V gene has CDR1 SGDLS and CDR2 YYNGEE. The CDR3 covers 13 residues. The CDR3 loop is CASSVSLVHEQFF. CDR3 DNA: TGTGCCAGCAGCGTCAGTCTAGTTCATGAGCAGTTCTTC.

The J gene is TRBJ1-6, the V gene TRBV6-5; 7 positions agree with TRBD1. Trimming removed 6 bases from V and 8 bases from J; junction bases left unmatched: 4. The germline CDR1 and CDR2 sequences are MNHEY and SVGAGI. The CDR3 covers 13 residues. The CDR3 spells CASRDREHSPLHF. The DNA of the CDR3 is TGTGCCAGCAGAGACAGGGAGCATTCACCCCTCCACTTT.

For the CDR3, the DNA is TGTGCCACCAGCAGAGGGGTCGGGGGTAGCAATCAGCCCCAGCATTTT. This encodes CATSRGVGGSNQPQHF. The chain uses TRBV15 and TRBJ1-5; TRBD1 might be the D (5 bases). This CDR3 spans 16 amino acids. Germline CDR1 and CDR2: LNHNV and YYDKDF (reference sequence). Trimming stripped 1 base from V and 0 bases from J, with 10 bases between. The whole variable domain, remainder taken from reference TRBV15 and TRBJ1-5, is DAMVIQNPRYQVTQFGKPVTLSCSQTLNHNVMYWYQQKSSQAPKLLFHYYDKDFNNEADTPDNFQSRRPNTSFCFLDIRSPGLGDTAMYLCATSRGVGGSNQPQHFGDGTRLSIL.

The chain employs TRBV4-3 and TRBJ1-6; D is undetermined. The CDR3 totals 13 residues. CDR1 is LGHNA and CDR2 is YSLEER in the germline V gene. The V gene lost 0 bases and the J gene lost 9 bases, with 6 bases spanning the gap. The CDR3 sequence: CASSQETVSPLHF. CDR3 nucleotide sequence: TGCGCCAGCAGCCAAGAAACGGTTTCACCCCTCCACTTT.

This chain links TRBV2 with TRBJ1-3; D is ambiguous. The CDR3 runs 13 residues. Germline-derived CDR1 and CDR2 are SNHLY and FYNNEI. Trimming removed 7 bases from V and 9 bases from J, with 16 bases in between. The CDR3 sequence is CASIGRGRGTIYF. As DNA, the CDR3 is TGTGCCAGCATAGGCCGAGGTCGAGGCACCATATATTTT.

The V gene is TRBV5-1, the J gene TRBJ1-4; 8 nucleotides match TRBD1. CDR1 is SGHRS, CDR2 YFSETQ, per germline. Unmatched junction bases numbered 10, after V lost 7 bases and J lost 8 bases. This CDR3 region has 14 residues. This CDR3 reads CASPKDREEEKLFF. DNA for the CDR3: TGCGCCAGCCCGAAGGACAGGGAAGAGGAAAAACTGTTTTTT.

The chain is built from TRBV14 and TRBJ2-5, with TRBD1 identical over 9 bases. The germline CDR1 and CDR2 sequences are SGHDN and FVKESK. The V segment lost 0 bases and the J segment 5 bases; nucleotides outside the gene matches: 10. CDR3 size: 17 residues. In DNA form, the CDR3 reads TGTGCCAGCAGCCAAGATTGGTACACAGGGGGCGACGAGACCCAGTACTTC. Protein sequence: CASSQDWYTGGDETQYF.

CDR3 loop: CASRLQESSYEQYF. The CDR3 coding sequence is TGTGCCAGCAGACTACAGGAGAGCTCCTACGAGCAGTACTTC. The rearrangement uses TRBV7-2 and TRBJ2-7; tentatively, D is TRBD1 (5 bases). Germline CDR1 reads SGHTA; CDR2 reads FQGNSA. V was trimmed by 6 bases and J by 0 bases, leaving 12 bases between them. The CDR3 consists of 14 residues. Filled out from reference TRBV7-2 and TRBJ2-7, the complete variable domain reads GAGVSQSPSNKVTEKGKDVELRCDPISGHTALYWYRQSLGQGLEFLIYFQGNSAPDKSGLPSDRFSAERTGGSVSTLTIQRTQQEDSAVYLCASRLQESSYEQYFGPGTRLTVT.

The rearrangement joins TRBV7-6 to TRBJ2-3; 10 bases match TRBD2. With 8 bases clipped from V and 7 bases from J, the junction kept 12 bases outside the gene matches. The germline CDR1 and CDR2 sequences are SGHVS and FNYEAQ. CDR3 size: 15 residues. The CDR3 spells CASSWGLAGAHTQYF. The DNA of the CDR3 is TGTGCCAGCTCTTGGGGGCTAGCGGGAGCTCATACGCAGTATTTT.

This clone was seen just once. This chain connects TRBV27 to TRBJ1-4; perhaps TRBD1 as D (5 bases). This CDR3 spans 15 amino acids. V was trimmed by 5 bases and J by 5 bases, leaving 15 bases between them. Germline V CDR1 and CDR2: MNHEY, SMNVEV (reference sequence). Here the CDR3 reads CASSLTRRGNEKLFF. The CDR3 DNA reads as TGTGCCAGCAGTCTCACGAGGAGGGGAAATGAAAAACTGTTTTTT.

V and J are TRBV27 and TRBJ2-7; D unclear. V was pared by 7 bases and J by 7 bases, with 20 bases between. CDR3 size: 14 residues. Germline CDR1 MNHEY, CDR2 SMNVEV (reference sequence). In nucleotides, the CDR3 is TGTGCCAGCATGGGTAGCCTAAGGAGAGAGGAGCAGTACTTC. It codes for CASMGSLRREEQYF.

The genes are TRBV5-1 and TRBJ2-2; 13 nucleotides agree with TRBD2. The CDR3 loop spans 18 amino acids. The germline V gene encodes CDR1 SGHRS and CDR2 YFSETQ. V trimming: 2 bases; J trimming: 7 bases; junction bases outside the gene matches: 11. DNA for the CDR3: TGCGCCAGCAGCTTTTCCGGGACTAGCGGGGAGGGCCACGGGGAGCTGTTTTTT. This gives the protein CASSFSGTSGEGHGELFF.

J is TRBJ1-2 and V is TRBV27; 10 bases match TRBD1. There are 18 residues in the CDR3. Per the germline V gene, CDR1 is MNHEY and CDR2 is SMNVEV (reference sequence). J gave up 0 bases and V 5 bases, and 12 bases lay outside the gene matches. The CDR3 nucleotides are TGTGCCAGCAGTCGAGGGACAGGGGCTACCCAACCTAACTATGGCTACACCTTC. This codes for CASSRGTGATQPNYGYTF.

This rearrangement joins TRBV2 to TRBJ1-4; D may be TRBD1 (5 bases). Looked up from germline, CDR1 is SNHLY and CDR2 is FYNNEI. Deletions cut 3 bases from V and 3 bases from J, with 14 bases between. This CDR3 comprises 16 residues. The CDR3 loop reads CASSDSSWGANEKLFF. Written as DNA, the CDR3 is TGTGCCAGCAGTGACTCGTCTTGGGGGGCTAATGAAAAACTGTTTTTT.

The chain uses TRBV9 and TRBJ1-2; 8 nucleotides agree with TRBD1. Germline trimming cut 4 bases from V and 8 bases from J; bases unmatched to any gene: 13. The CDR3 spans 15 residues. Germline CDR1 reads SGDLS; CDR2 reads YYNGEE. This chain's CDR3 is CASSFTGQADGGYTF. Here the CDR3 DNA reads TGTGCCAGCAGCTTTACGGGACAGGCGGACGGCGGCTACACCTTC.

This clone appeared a few times. V gene TRBV13 combines with J gene TRBJ1-3, with D possibly being TRBD1 (5 bases). This CDR3 contains 16 residues. Germline CDR1 reads PRHDT; CDR2 reads FYEKMQ (reference sequence). Between the trimmed V and J ends, which lost 1 base and 3 bases, there was a span of 13 bases. The CDR3 here is CASSLAGLSDGNTIYF. CDR3 nucleotides: TGTGCCAGCAGCTTAGCGGGACTCTCGGATGGAAACACCATATATTTT.

The genes are TRBV29-1 and TRBJ1-2, with a tentative D call TRBD1 (6 bases). The germline V and J ends were trimmed by 3 bases and 4 bases, with 15 bases remaining between them. Germline-derived CDR1 and CDR2 are SQVTM and ANQGSEA. This CDR3 is built from 14 residues. The CDR3 loop reads CSVDVDRHSYGYTF. The CDR3, as DNA: TGCAGCGTTGATGTCGACAGGCATTCCTATGGCTACACCTTC.

The chain combines TRBV5-1 with TRBJ2-4, with 7 bases aligning to TRBD2. CDR1 and CDR2 from the germline V gene are SGHRS and YFSETQ. V dropped 3 bases and J dropped 6; count of bases not matched to a gene: 3. The CDR3 is 13 amino acids. The CDR3 DNA is TGCGCCAGCAGCTCTAGCGGAGGAAACATTCAGTACTTC. It is translated as CASSSSGGNIQYF.

The rearrangement uses TRBV28 and TRBJ1-1; D unresolved. The ends were cut back, 6 bases at V and 7 bases at J, with 18 bases in the middle. This CDR3 is 14 amino acids long. The V gene's germline CDR1 is MDHEN and CDR2 SYDVKM. The CDR3: CASSTSRGRLEAFF. The CDR3 DNA sequence: TGTGCCAGCAGCACGTCGCGGGGTCGCCTTGAAGCTTTCTTT.

V and J are TRBV29-1 and TRBJ1-1; maybe TRBD1 (5 bases). CDR1 is SQVTM and CDR2 is ANQGSEA in the germline V gene. V was trimmed by 5 bases and J by 3 bases, leaving 16 bases between them. The CDR3 is 14 amino acids. CDR3 DNA: TGCAGCGTTTGGTGGGCGGGGACGGACACTGAAGCTTTCTTT. Residues: CSVWWAGTDTEAFF.